This TCR beta chain stems from a study of T cell repertoires in cytomegalovirus infection. The overall study: Recently identified HLA-C-restricted and well-studied HLA-B-restricted CMV epitopes were used. Public TCR beta signature analysis indicated the presence of both CMV infection and matching HLA type. Regarding the study as a whole: Public TCR beta family frequency separated CMV-and-HLA carriers, including in an independent cohort. Clonotype analysis showed dominance of the ex vivo response by HLA-C-restricted CMV-specific TCR beta clonotypes.

Concerning this clonotype: Its antigen is unknown.

CDR3 length: 11 residues. CDR1 and CDR2 (germline): SQVTM, ANQGSEA. V dropped 4 bases and J dropped 8 bases, with 9 bases sitting between them. TCRdb passed the reads through MiXCR, listing each CDR3 protein once. The table lists almost 90,000 distinct CDR3 sequences, roughly 29% of them singletons. The gene calls are TRBV29-1 and TRBJ2-1; D is uncertain. This receptor was taken from a human donor in good health (CMV status not recorded). Some clones in this sample may be carry-over from other donors' samples. This specimen consisted of CD8+ T cells from cultured PBMCs, obtained from culture after CMV antigen stimulation. DNA for the CDR3: TGCAGCGTTGCAGTACACGATGAGCAGTTCTTC. It yields the protein CSVAVHDEQFF.